A single sample gave rise to the 6 T cell receptor beta chains below, sequenced in a study of OX40 agonist ivuxolimab in advanced cancers. Method: immunoSEQ multiplex PCR; TCRdb's copy keeps in-frame clones and lacks some. Of under 70,000 clones detected, roughly 90% appear once; the ten largest clones hold 7.6%. This material consisted of CD4+ or CD8+ T cells sorted from blood, taken in a trial of the OX40 agonist ivuxolimab. The receptor source for this set is an adult with an advanced solid tumor such as melanoma, head and neck, liver or kidney cancer.

The chain combines TRBV6-6 with TRBJ1-3; D unresolved. This CDR3 contains 15 residues. V lost 7 bases to trimming and J lost 0 bases, with 13 bases between them. Germline V gene lookup returns CDR1 MNHNY and CDR2 SVGAGI (reference sequence). Here the CDR3 DNA reads TGTGCCAGCATGGGAGTCCCAATCTCTGGAAACACCATATATTTT. Protein product: CASMGVPISGNTIYF.

The chain carries TRBV12-5 and TRBJ2-5; possibly TRBD1 for D (5 bases). V lost 4 bases to trimming and J lost 2 bases, with 20 bases between them. Germline lookup yields CDR1 LGHNT and CDR2 FRNRAP. The CDR3 has 17 residues. CDR3 bases: TGTGCTAGTGGTTCGAATCCAGACAGCCCAAATCAAGAGACCCAGTACTTC. Translated, it gives CASGSNPDSPNQETQYF.

This chain joins TRBV6-5 and TRBJ2-7; D gene ambiguous. The CDR3 is 12 residues long. The V end lost 0 bases, the J end lost 6 bases, and 6 bases lay between the germline ends. The germline V gene encodes CDR1 MNHEY and CDR2 SVGAGI. The DNA of the CDR3 is TGTGCCAGCAGTTACTCGTTAAGCGAGCAGTACTTC. Translated, it gives CASSYSLSEQYF.

This clone was detected once. V gene TRBV2 combines with J gene TRBJ2-2, with D possibly being TRBD2 (5 bases). CDR3 length: 14 residues. Germline lookup yields CDR1 SNHLY and CDR2 FYNNEI. Trimming stripped 7 bases from V and 0 bases from J, with 9 bases between. CDR3 sequence: CASNPGTNTGELFF. Here the CDR3 DNA reads TGTGCCAGCAACCCGGGGACGAACACCGGGGAGCTGTTTTTT.

The chain employs TRBV27 and TRBJ1-4; 7 nucleotides match TRBD1. The CDR3 is 16 amino acids. Unmatched junction bases numbered 8, after V lost 5 bases and J lost 2 bases. Germline loops: CDR1 MNHEY, CDR2 SMNVEV (reference sequence). CDR3 in amino acids: CASSPHQTGTNEKLFF. In DNA, the CDR3 is TGTGCCAGCAGTCCCCACCAGACAGGGACTAATGAAAAACTGTTTTTT.

The chain recombines TRBV4-3 with TRBJ2-7; 7 bases map to TRBD2. V lost 0 bases to trimming and J lost 0 bases; unmatched junction nucleotides: 2. The CDR3 has 15 amino acids. Looked up from germline, CDR1 is LGHNA and CDR2 is YSLEER. The CDR3 loop is CASSQEGGSSYEQYF. CDR3 DNA sequence: TGCGCCAGCAGCCAAGAGGGGGGGAGCTCCTACGAGCAGTACTTC.